This T cell receptor beta chain was sequenced in a study of human T cells and chemical hapten exposure. There are a few counts of this clonotype. Noted time point: patch test 3, about 24 weeks after DPC sensitization. Treatment indicated: therapeutic diphenylcyclopropenone sensitization with weekly scalp DPC. The CDR3 covers 14 residues. Germline assignment: CDR1 LGHNA and CDR2 YNFKEQ. V was cut by 6 bases and J by 7 bases, with 16 bases left in between. Study processing details: Counts of TCRs in each sample centred on a median of around 96,000 and extended from around 25,000 to 690,000. TCRdb reprocessed the RACE reads via MiXCR and lists one record per CDR3 protein. TCRdb assigned the V and J calls; the authors' analysis was not used. The table has about 64,000 distinct CDR3 sequences, around 10% seen once.

The TCR was taken from a woman aged 30 to 39 with alopecia areata. Some clones in this sample may be carry-over from other donors' samples. The V gene is TRBV4-2, the J gene TRBJ2-1; perhaps TRBD2 as D (6 bases). The sample in question was whole blood, obtained in connection with sensitization to the hapten diphenylcyclopropenone (DPC). The CDR3 bases are TGTGCCAGCAGTCAACTAGCAGGAGAGAATGAGCAGTTCTTC. Residues: CASSQLAGENEQFF.